This is a list of T cell receptor beta chains from one sample in a study of blood T cell repertoires in COVID-19. Libraries were prepared by immunoSEQ multiplex PCR; TCRdb keeps only in-frame clonotypes and omits some of them. Seen here are some 250,000 clones, about 85% observed once, and the top ten hold around 8%. Material for sequencing was peripheral blood. The source of these receptors is a woman aged 80 or over with acute or convalescent COVID-19. The CDR3 runs from the conserved cysteine through the conserved F or W. D genes are given only for firm matches. Rows may omit the clone size; those that give it use once, few, many or a size class.

cdr3_aa	cdr3_nt	d_call	v_call	j_call	clone_size
CASSYYRDTRGTEAFF	TGTGCCAGCAGTTATTATAGGGACACCCGGGGAACTGAAGCTTTCTTT	NA	TRBV7-9	TRBJ1-1	NA
CASSLTSGGNTGELFF	TGTGCCAGCAGCTTAACTAGCGGGGGGAACACCGGGGAGCTGTTTTTT	TRBD2	TRBV7-9	TRBJ2-2	once
CASSLGGDQTQYF	TGTGCCAGCAGTTTAGGAGGGGATCAGACCCAGTACTTC	NA	TRBV28	TRBJ2-5	NA
CASSHHRGGGNYGYTF	TGCGCCAGCAGTCACCACAGGGGAGGTGGTAACTATGGCTACACCTTC	TRBD1	TRBV23-1	TRBJ1-2	NA
CASSTDKSSGNTIYF	TGTGCCAGTAGTACTGACAAGAGCTCTGGAAACACCATATATTTT	NA	TRBV19	TRBJ1-3	once
CSASIPGLRQETQYF	TGCAGTGCTAGTATCCCAGGGCTGAGGCAAGAGACCCAGTACTTC	NA	TRBV20-1	TRBJ2-5	once
CASSQRVGQGQETQYF	TGCGCCAGCAGCCAACGTGTGGGACAGGGACAAGAGACCCAGTACTTC	TRBD1	TRBV4-1	TRBJ2-5	NA
CASRPASGGTQYF	TGTGCCAGCAGACCCGCTAGCGGAGGGACCCAGTACTTC	TRBD2	TRBV7-2	TRBJ2-5	NA
CASSYSGDSYGYTF	TGTGCCAGCAGTTACTCCGGGGATAGCTATGGCTACACCTTC	NA	TRBV6-6	TRBJ1-2	NA
CSAIDRGRSYEQYF	TGCAGCGCCATAGACAGGGGGCGATCCTACGAGCAGTACTTC	TRBD1	TRBV29-1	TRBJ2-7	NA
CASRPGGGTDTQYF	TGTGCCAGCAGGCCGGGGGGAGGCACAGATACGCAGTATTTT	TRBD2	TRBV5-4	TRBJ2-3	NA
CASSTQGAPTEAFF	TGTGCCAGCAGCACACAGGGGGCGCCCACTGAAGCTTTCTTT	TRBD1	TRBV9	TRBJ1-1	NA
CASSQASGGSGGQLQYF	TGTGCCAGCAGCCAAGCCTCCGGTGGTAGCGGGGGCCAATTGCAGTACTTC	TRBD2	TRBV3-1/TRBV3-2	TRBJ2-5	NA
CASTLREVRETQYF	TGCGCCAGCACCCTGCGAGAGGTTCGTGAGACCCAGTACTTC	NA	TRBV5-1	TRBJ2-5	NA